These 20 T cell receptor beta chains share one sample of origin, sequenced in a study of cytomegalovirus exposure and HLA in healthy donors. The protocol was immunoSEQ multiplex PCR, while the TCRdb copy is restricted to in-frame clones and leaves out a portion. Of under 350,000 clones listed, 65% to 90% are singletons. The material sequenced was PBMCs. These receptors were obtained from a woman aged 18-30 years in good health and CMV-seronegative.

The chain has TRBV11-2 and TRBJ2-4; tentative D call: TRBD1 (6 bases). Trimming removed 3 bases from V and 12 bases from J, with 9 bases in between. Germline V gene sequence: CDR1 SGHAT, CDR2 FQNNGV. The CDR3 has 11 residues. CDR3 amino acids: CASSFRGPQYF. The DNA of the CDR3 is TGTGCCAGCAGCTTCAGGGGTCCTCAGTACTTC.

Regarding this clone: Other DNA sequences in this specimen translate into the identical CDR3. This chain links TRBV5-1 with TRBJ1-2, with TRBD1 as a possible D gene (6 bases). Trimming took off 4 bases at V and 4 bases at J, with 11 bases between the two ends. The CDR3 has 13 residues. In germline, CDR1 is SGHRS, CDR2 YFSETQ. CDR3 in amino acids: CASSPGQGYGYTF. CDR3 nucleotide sequence: TGCGCCAGCAGCCCGGGACAAGGCTATGGCTACACCTTC.

The gene calls are TRBV18 and TRBJ2-5; 9 nucleotides match TRBD2. The CDR3 has 17 residues. With 1 base clipped from V and 5 bases from J, the junction kept 11 bases outside the gene matches. Looked up from germline, CDR1 is KGHSH and CDR2 is LQKENI. This CDR3 reads CASSPRVGGGAEETQYF. The CDR3 DNA follows: TGTGCCAGCTCACCACGTGTTGGCGGGGGGGCCGAGGAGACCCAGTACTTC.

The V and J genes are TRBV6-5 and TRBJ2-2; D might be TRBD1 (5 bases). The V end was cut by 0 bases, the J end by 7 bases, with 9 bases between. CDR1 MNHEY and CDR2 SVGAGI come from the germline V gene. The CDR3 totals 14 residues. In DNA form, the CDR3 reads TGTGCCAGCAGTTACTCCAGGGTTGTCGGGGAGCTGTTTTTT. It specifies CASSYSRVVGELFF.

This clone was recorded a few times. This chain connects TRBV9 to TRBJ1-1; no firm D call. The ends were cut back, 0 bases at V and 1 base at J, with 10 bases in the middle. The length of the CDR3 is 15 residues. Germline lookup yields CDR1 SGDLS and CDR2 YYNGEE. CDR3 amino acids: CASSVDPGANTEAFF. The CDR3 DNA sequence: TGTGCCAGCAGCGTAGATCCGGGTGCGAACACTGAAGCTTTCTTT.

This chain joins TRBV30 and TRBJ1-2, with 10 bases fitting TRBD1. The J segment lost 3 bases and the V segment lost 2 bases, leaving 3 bases of the junction unmatched. This CDR3 comprises 14 residues. From germline, CDR1 is GTSNPN and CDR2 SVGIG (reference sequence). The CDR3 region has the DNA TGTGCCTGGAGTTGGGACAGGGGCCACTATGGCTACACCTTC. Its protein product is CAWSWDRGHYGYTF.

The J gene is TRBJ2-1, the V gene TRBV5-3; D is uncertain. TRBV5-3 is filed as an ORF, its function uncertain. The CDR3 extends over 13 amino acids. V gave up 3 bases and J gave up 12 bases, with 16 bases separating them. This chain's CDR3 is CARSSRGPTGQFF. In DNA, the CDR3 is TGTGCCAGAAGCTCACGAGGCCCTACCGGGCAGTTCTTC.

This clone was seen a few times. V usage is TRBV7-9 and J usage is TRBJ1-1, with TRBD1 matching 11 bases. Germline lookup yields CDR1 SEHNR and CDR2 FQNEAQ (reference sequence). This CDR3 contains 17 residues. With V trimmed by 1 base and J by 0 bases, 4 bases remained unmatched. The CDR3 coding sequence is TGTGCCAGCAGCTTAGGATGGACAGGGGGCTTGAACACTGAAGCTTTCTTT. It codes for CASSLGWTGGLNTEAFF.

This chain connects TRBV11-3 to TRBJ2-1, with 8 nucleotides matching TRBD2. The CDR3 loop spans 15 amino acids. With V trimmed by 2 bases and J by 7 bases, 7 bases remained unmatched. CDR1 is SGHNT and CDR2 is YENEEA in the germline V gene. The CDR3 loop reads CASSLRAGVVNEQFF. CDR3 sequence (DNA): TGTGCCAGCAGCTTACGAGCGGGAGTGGTAAATGAGCAGTTCTTC.

This clone was picked up a small number of times. V usage is TRBV7-8 and J usage is TRBJ2-1; perhaps TRBD2 as D (6 bases). This CDR3 has 15 residues. Trimming stripped 4 bases from V and 7 bases from J, with 17 bases between. Germline CDR1 and CDR2: SGHVS and FQNEAQ. The CDR3 DNA is TGTGCCAGCAGCTCCCGGATAGCGGCTGGGAATGAGCAGTTCTTC. This encodes CASSSRIAAGNEQFF. The full variable domain, in which reference TRBV7-8 and TRBJ2-1 provide the parts outside the CDR3, is GAGVSQSPRYKVAKRGQDVALRCDPISGHVSLFWYQQALGQGPEFLTYFQNEAQLDKSGLPSDRFFAERPEGSVSTLKIQRTQQEDSAVYLCASSSRIAAGNEQFFGPGTRLTVL.

This chain joins TRBV7-9 and TRBJ2-7; a possible D gene is TRBD1 (7 bases). The CDR3 is 14 amino acids. Trimming pared 8 bases from V and 4 bases from J, leaving 18 bases between. Germline CDR1 is SEHNR and CDR2 is FQNEAQ (reference sequence). CDR3 DNA: TGTGCCAGCGGCCTAAGGGCAGGGGGGTACGAGCAGTACTTC. It yields the protein CASGLRAGGYEQYF. Filled out from reference TRBV7-9 and TRBJ2-7, the complete variable domain reads DTGVSQNPRHKITKRGQNVTFRCDPISEHNRLYWYRQTLGQGPEFLTYFQNEAQLEKSRLLSDRFSAERPKGSFSTLEIQRTEQGDSAMYLCASGLRAGGYEQYFGPGTRLTVT.

CDR3 sequence: CASSRGAAGQISGNTIYF. DNA of the CDR3: TGCGCCAGCAGCCGGGGGGCGGCAGGACAGATCTCTGGAAACACCATATATTTT. This sequence joins TRBV5-1 and TRBJ1-3; a possible D gene is TRBD1 (6 bases). V was clipped by 4 bases and J by 0 bases, with 20 bases between them. The CDR3 runs to 18 residues. The germline CDR1 and CDR2 sequences are SGHRS and YFSETQ.

The chain links TRBV6-1 to TRBJ1-2, with 7 bases lining up with TRBD1. CDR1 and CDR2 from the germline V gene are MNHNS and SASEGT. The V segment lost 8 bases and the J segment 4 bases; nucleotides outside the gene matches: 7. The CDR3 consists of 13 residues. As DNA, the CDR3 is TGTGCCAGCGGAGAGAACAGGGGCTATGGCTACACCTTC. This codes for CASGENRGYGYTF.

The chain has TRBV7-2 and TRBJ1-1, with 8 positions matching TRBD1. The V gene end was trimmed by 5 bases and the J gene end by 5 bases; junction bases not matched to a gene: 10. The V gene's germline CDR1 is SGHTA and CDR2 FQGNSA. The CDR3 totals 15 residues. The CDR3 DNA follows: TGTGCCAGCAGCGCACAGGGGGAGCGACGAACTGAAGCTTTCTTT. Translated, it gives CASSAQGERRTEAFF.

The chain recombines TRBV4-1 with TRBJ1-3; 8 bases map to TRBD1. The length of the CDR3 is 15 residues. The V gene's germline CDR1 is MGHRA and CDR2 YSYEKL. The trim removed 4 bases at V and 0 bases at J, leaving 2 bases unmatched. In DNA, the CDR3 is TGCGCCAGCAGCCGGGACAGGTTCTCTGGAAACACCATATATTTT. This translates into CASSRDRFSGNTIYF.

Here the CDR3 DNA reads TGCGCCAGCAGGGGGCTTAACACCGGGGAGCTGTTTTTT. The encoded protein is CASRGLNTGELFF. The V call is TRBV4-3, the J call TRBJ2-2; tentative D call: TRBD1 (5 bases). The V end lost 6 bases, the J end lost 2 bases, and 7 bases lay between the germline ends. CDR1 LGHNA and CDR2 YSLEER come from the germline V gene. This CDR3 spans 13 amino acids.

This clone showed up just once. The chain combines TRBV6-1 with TRBJ2-1; D is unresolved. The length of the CDR3 is 16 residues. V shed 1 base and J shed 4 bases, with 14 bases lying between them. Germline V gene lookup returns CDR1 MNHNS and CDR2 SASEGT. In nucleotides, the CDR3 is TGTGCCAGCAGTGAAGGAGGAGCACTCGTGTACAATGAGCAGTTCTTC. It yields the protein CASSEGGALVYNEQFF.

The rearrangement links TRBV7-9 to TRBJ1-2, with 7 bases fitting TRBD1. Unmatched junction bases numbered 12, after V lost 3 bases and J lost 2 bases. The CDR3 spans 17 residues. The germline V gene encodes CDR1 SEHNR and CDR2 FQNEAQ (reference sequence). This chain's CDR3 is CASSFILRQGRNYGYTF. CDR3 nucleotide sequence: TGTGCCAGCAGCTTCATATTAAGACAGGGCCGAAACTATGGCTACACCTTC.

The chain recombines TRBV6-5 with TRBJ2-5; a possible D gene is TRBD1 (5 bases). The CDR3 covers 14 residues. Germline lookup yields CDR1 MNHEY and CDR2 SVGAGI. V lost 2 bases to trimming and J lost 6 bases, with 13 bases between them. The CDR3 loop reads CASSYRTPGKTQYF. In DNA, the CDR3 is TGTGCCAGCAGTTACCGGACACCAGGGAAGACCCAGTACTTC.

This chain uses TRBV4-1 with TRBJ1-3; no reliable D call. Between the trimmed V and J ends, which lost 4 bases and 2 bases, there was a span of 9 bases. CDR3 length: 14 residues. CDR1 and CDR2 (germline): MGHRA, YSYEKL. The CDR3 region is CASSRSLAGNTIYF. The CDR3 region has the DNA TGCGCCAGCAGCCGATCCTTAGCTGGAAACACCATATATTTT.